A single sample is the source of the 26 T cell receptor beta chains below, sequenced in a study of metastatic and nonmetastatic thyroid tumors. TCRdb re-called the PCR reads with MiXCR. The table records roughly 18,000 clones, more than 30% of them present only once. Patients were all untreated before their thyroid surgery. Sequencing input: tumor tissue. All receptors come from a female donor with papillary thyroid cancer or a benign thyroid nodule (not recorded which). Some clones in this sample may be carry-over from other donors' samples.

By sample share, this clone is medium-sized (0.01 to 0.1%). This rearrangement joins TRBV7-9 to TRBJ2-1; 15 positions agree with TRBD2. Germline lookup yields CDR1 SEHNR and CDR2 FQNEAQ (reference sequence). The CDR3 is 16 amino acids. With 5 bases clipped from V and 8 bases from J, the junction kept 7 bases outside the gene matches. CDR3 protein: CASSTQGLAGGHEQFF. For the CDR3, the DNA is TGTGCCAGCAGCACACAGGGACTAGCGGGAGGACATGAGCAGTTCTTC.

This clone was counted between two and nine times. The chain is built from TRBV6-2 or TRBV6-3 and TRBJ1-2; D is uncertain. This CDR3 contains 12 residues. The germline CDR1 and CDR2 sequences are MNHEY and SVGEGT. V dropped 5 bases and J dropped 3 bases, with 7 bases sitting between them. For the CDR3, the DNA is TGTGCCAGCAGTGGTTTTGACTATGGCTACACCTTC. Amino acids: CASSGFDYGYTF.

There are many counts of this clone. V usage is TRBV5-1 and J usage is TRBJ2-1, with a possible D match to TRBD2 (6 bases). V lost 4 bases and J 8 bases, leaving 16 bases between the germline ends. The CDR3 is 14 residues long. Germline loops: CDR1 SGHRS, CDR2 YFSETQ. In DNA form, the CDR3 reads TGCGCCAGCAGCCCCGTGGGAGGTGGGGATGAGCAGTTCTTC. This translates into CASSPVGGGDEQFF.

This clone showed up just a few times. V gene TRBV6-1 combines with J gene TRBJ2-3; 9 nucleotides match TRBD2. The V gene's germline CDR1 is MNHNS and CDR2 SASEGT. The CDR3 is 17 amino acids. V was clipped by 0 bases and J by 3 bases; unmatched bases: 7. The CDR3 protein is CASSEAGGGASTDTQYF. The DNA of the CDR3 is TGTGCCAGCAGTGAAGCTGGCGGGGGGGCCAGTACAGATACGCAGTATTTT.

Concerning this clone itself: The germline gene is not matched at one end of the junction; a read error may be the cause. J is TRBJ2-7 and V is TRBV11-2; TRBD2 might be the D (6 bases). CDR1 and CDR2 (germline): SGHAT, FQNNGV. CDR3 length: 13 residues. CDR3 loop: CSSSPGSSSEQYF. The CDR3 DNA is TGTTCCAGCAGCCCCGGGAGCTCCTCCGAGCAGTACTTC.

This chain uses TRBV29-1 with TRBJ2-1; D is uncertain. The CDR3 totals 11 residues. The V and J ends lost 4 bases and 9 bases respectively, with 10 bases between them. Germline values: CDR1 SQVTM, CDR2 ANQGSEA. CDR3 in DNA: TGCAGCGTTGGAGTGGATATTGAGCAGTTCTTC. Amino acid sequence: CSVGVDIEQFF.

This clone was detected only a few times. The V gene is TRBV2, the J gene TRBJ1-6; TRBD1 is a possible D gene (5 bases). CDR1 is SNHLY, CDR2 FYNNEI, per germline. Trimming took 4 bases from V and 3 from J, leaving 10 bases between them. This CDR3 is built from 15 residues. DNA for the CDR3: TGTGCCAGCAGTGTCCGGGGCGACTATAATTCACCCCTCCACTTT. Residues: CASSVRGDYNSPLHF.

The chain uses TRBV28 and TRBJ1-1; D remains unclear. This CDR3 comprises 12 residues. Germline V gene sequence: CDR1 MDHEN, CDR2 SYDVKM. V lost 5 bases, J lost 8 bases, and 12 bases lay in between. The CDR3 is CASSTQAPEAFF. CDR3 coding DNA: TGTGCCAGCAGTACCCAGGCTCCGGAAGCTTTCTTT.

CDR3 sequence: CASSFKGTGNTNEQFF. The DNA of the CDR3 is TGCGCCAGCAGCTTCAAAGGGACAGGGAACACTAATGAGCAGTTCTTC. The chain combines TRBV5-1 with TRBJ2-1; 9 bases agree with TRBD1. This CDR3 is built from 16 residues. The V gene's germline CDR1 is SGHRS and CDR2 YFSETQ. Germline trimming cut 2 bases from V and 7 bases from J; bases unmatched to any gene: 10.

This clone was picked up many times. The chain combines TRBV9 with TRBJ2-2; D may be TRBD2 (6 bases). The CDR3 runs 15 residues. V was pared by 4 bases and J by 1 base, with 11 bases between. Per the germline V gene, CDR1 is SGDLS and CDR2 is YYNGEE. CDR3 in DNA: TGTGCCAGCAGCCCTAGGGACTTGAACACCGGGGAGCTGTTTTTT. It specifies CASSPRDLNTGELFF.

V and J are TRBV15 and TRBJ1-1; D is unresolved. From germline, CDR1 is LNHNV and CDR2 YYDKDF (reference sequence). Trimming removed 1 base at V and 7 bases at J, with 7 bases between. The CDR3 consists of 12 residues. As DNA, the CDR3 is TGTGCCACCAGCAGAGCAGGAGATGAAGCTTTCTTT. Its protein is CATSRAGDEAFF.

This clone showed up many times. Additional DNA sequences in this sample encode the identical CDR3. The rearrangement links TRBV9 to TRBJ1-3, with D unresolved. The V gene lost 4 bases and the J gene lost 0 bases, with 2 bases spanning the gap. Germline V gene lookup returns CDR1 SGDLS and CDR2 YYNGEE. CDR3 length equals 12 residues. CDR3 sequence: CASSRSGNTIYF. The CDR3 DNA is TGTGCCAGCAGCCGCTCTGGAAACACCATATATTTT.

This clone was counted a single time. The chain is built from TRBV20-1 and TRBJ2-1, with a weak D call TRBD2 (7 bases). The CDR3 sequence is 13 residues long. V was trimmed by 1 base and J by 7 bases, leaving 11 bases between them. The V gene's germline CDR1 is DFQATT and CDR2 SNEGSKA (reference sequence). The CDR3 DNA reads TGCAGTGCTAGAGCGGGGGGCGGTAATGAGCAGTTCTTC. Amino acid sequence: CSARAGGGNEQFF.

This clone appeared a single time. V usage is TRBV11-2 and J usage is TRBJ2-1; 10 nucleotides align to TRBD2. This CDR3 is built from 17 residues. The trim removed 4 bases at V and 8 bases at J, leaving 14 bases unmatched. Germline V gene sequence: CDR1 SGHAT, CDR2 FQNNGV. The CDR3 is CASSSHGTASGSYEQFF. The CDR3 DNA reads TGTGCCAGCAGCTCCCATGGGACGGCTAGCGGGAGTTATGAGCAGTTCTTC. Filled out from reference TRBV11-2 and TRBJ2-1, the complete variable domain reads EAGVAQSPRYKIIEKRQSVAFWCNPISGHATLYWYQQILGQGPKLLIQFQNNGVVDDSQLPKDRFSAERLKGVDSTLKIQPAKLEDSAVYLCASSSHGTASGSYEQFFGPGTRLTVL.

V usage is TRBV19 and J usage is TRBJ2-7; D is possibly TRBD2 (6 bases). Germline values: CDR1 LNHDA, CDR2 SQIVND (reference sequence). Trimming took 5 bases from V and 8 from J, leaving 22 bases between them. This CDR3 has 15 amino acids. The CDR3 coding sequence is TGTGCCAGTAGTGCCTCGAATAGCGGAGTTTACCAGCAGTACTTC. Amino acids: CASSASNSGVYQQYF.

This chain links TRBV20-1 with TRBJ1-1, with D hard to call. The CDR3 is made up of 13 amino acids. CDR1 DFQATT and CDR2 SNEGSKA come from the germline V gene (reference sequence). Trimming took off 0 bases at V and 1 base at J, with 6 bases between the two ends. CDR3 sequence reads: CSAREYPNTEAFF. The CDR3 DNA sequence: TGCAGTGCTAGAGAATACCCGAACACTGAAGCTTTCTTT.

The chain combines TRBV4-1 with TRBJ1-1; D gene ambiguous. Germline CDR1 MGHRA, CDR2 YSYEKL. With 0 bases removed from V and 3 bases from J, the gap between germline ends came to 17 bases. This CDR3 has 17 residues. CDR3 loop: CASSQERRTSYDTEAFF. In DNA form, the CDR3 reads TGCGCCAGCAGCCAAGAGAGGCGGACCTCTTATGACACTGAAGCTTTCTTT.

The CDR3: CASSVGEGRTGELFF. The CDR3 coding sequence is TGCGCCAGCAGCGTTGGGGAGGGCCGGACCGGGGAGCTGTTTTTT. This sequence joins TRBV5-1 and TRBJ2-2; TRBD2 matches at 7 bases. The junction had 8 bases not matched to a gene; V was cut back by 4 bases and J by 5 bases. Germline CDR1 is SGHRS and CDR2 is YFSETQ. The length of the CDR3 is 15 residues.

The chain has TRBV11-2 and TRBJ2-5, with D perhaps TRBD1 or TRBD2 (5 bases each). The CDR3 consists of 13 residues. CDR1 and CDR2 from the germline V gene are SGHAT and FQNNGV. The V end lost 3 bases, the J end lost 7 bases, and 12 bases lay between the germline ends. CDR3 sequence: CASSFRGSVTQYF. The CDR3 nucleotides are TGTGCCAGCAGCTTTCGGGGCTCGGTGACCCAGTACTTC.

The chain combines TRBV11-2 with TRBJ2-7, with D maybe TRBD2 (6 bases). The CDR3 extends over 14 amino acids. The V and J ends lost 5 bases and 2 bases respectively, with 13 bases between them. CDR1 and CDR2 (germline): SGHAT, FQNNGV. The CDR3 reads CASSQTAGTYEQYF. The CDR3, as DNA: TGTGCCAGCAGCCAGACAGCGGGTACCTACGAGCAGTACTTC.

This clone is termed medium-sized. CDR3 sequence reads: CASSPTGTSLEQYF. As DNA, the CDR3 is TGTGCCAGCAGCCCAACCGGGACTAGCCTGGAGCAGTACTTC. The chain recombines TRBV3-1 with TRBJ2-7, with 9 bases matching TRBD2. CDR3 size: 14 residues. CDR1 and CDR2 (germline): LGHDT, YNNKEL (reference sequence). The V gene end was trimmed by 4 bases and the J gene end by 7 bases; junction bases not matched to a gene: 8.

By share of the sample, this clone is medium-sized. CDR3 amino acids: CASSHGGAVGYTF. Here the CDR3 DNA reads TGTGCCAGCAGTCATGGGGGGGCAGTTGGCTACACCTTC. The V call is TRBV11-2, the J call TRBJ1-2; D is possibly TRBD1 (6 bases). The CDR3 totals 13 residues. The germline V gene encodes CDR1 SGHAT and CDR2 FQNNGV. Trimming pared 6 bases from V and 7 bases from J, leaving 15 bases between.

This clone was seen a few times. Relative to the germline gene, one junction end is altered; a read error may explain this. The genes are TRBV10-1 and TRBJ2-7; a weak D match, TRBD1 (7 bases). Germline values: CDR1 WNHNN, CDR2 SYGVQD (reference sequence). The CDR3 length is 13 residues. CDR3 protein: CSSSEYRGGGQYF. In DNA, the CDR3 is TGCTCCAGCAGTGAGTACAGGGGAGGCGGGCAGTACTTC.

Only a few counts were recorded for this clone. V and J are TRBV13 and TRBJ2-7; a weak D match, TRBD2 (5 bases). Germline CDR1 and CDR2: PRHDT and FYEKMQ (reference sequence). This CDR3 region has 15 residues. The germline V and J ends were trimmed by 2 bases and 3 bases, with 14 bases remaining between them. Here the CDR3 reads CASSLREHGNYEQYF. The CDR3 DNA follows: TGTGCCAGCAGCTTACGTGAACACGGGAACTACGAGCAGTACTTC.

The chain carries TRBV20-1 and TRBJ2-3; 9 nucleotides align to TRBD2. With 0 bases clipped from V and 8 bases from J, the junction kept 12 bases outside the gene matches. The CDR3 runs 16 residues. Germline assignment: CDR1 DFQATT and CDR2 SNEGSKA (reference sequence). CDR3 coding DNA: TGCAGTGCTAGAGAAAATAGCGGGAGTGCAAGGGTTACGCAGTATTTT. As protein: CSARENSGSARVTQYF.

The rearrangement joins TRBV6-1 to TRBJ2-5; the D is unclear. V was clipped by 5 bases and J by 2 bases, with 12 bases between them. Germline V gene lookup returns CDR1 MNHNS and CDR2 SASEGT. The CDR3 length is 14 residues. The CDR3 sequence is CASSPTLMQETQYF. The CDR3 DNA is TGTGCCAGCAGTCCCACGTTGATGCAAGAGACCCAGTACTTC.